The present T cell receptor (beta chain) was sequenced within a study of OX40 agonist ivuxolimab in advanced cancers. As for the study more broadly: Ivuxolimab, which targeted the costimulatory receptor OX40 (CD134), was an agonistic, fully human IgG2 monoclonal antibody. The purpose of peripheral TCRbeta sequencing was to test whether ivuxolimab changed TCR sequence diversity and led to clonal T-cell expansion. Prior anti-PD-1, anti-PD-L1 or anti-CTLA-4 therapy was permitted, and 30% to 50% of dose-escalation patients had received checkpoint inhibitors. Intravenous ivuxolimab was administered to patients every 2 weeks at six dose levels: 0.01, 0.1, 0.3, 1.5, 3 and 10 mg/kg. Partial responses occurred in three dose-escalation patients: two with cutaneous melanoma and one with hepatocellular carcinoma. The paper describes the monotherapy dose-escalation part (N ≈ 52 patients) of the phase I trial of ivuxolimab. The dose-escalation cohort was roughly 80% male with a mean age of around 64 years, ranging from roughly 20 to 80. Among the approximately 50 dose-escalation patients, around 20 had hepatocellular carcinoma, roughly 15 melanoma, 9 renal cell carcinoma and 9 head and neck cancer.

At the junction V is shortened by 0 bases and J by 2 bases, with 7 bases in between. Sequences ENHRY (CDR1) and SYGVKD (CDR2) are obtained from the germline V gene. The CDR3 goes from the cysteine to the phenylalanine over 14 residues. This entry keeps only the CDR3 DNA: 42 bases, framed from base 1. Broad study findings and their caveats: Low levels of normalized T-cell clonal expansion were also seen in some patients who did not respond. In partial responders in the 0.1-3.0 mg/kg groups, normalized peripheral clonal expansion was found to be among the lowest, especially among CD8+ T cells. After ivuxolimab, more expanded clones were found on average in CD8+ T cells than in CD4+ T cells. At doses of 0.1 to 3.0 mg/kg, clonal expansion of both CD4+ and CD8+ blood T cells was observed from baseline to week 6. The antigen specificity of the clonally expanded peripheral T cells was not determined.

The trial excluded patients who had a history of autoimmune disease or were on systemic immunosuppression. In every dose cohort, peripheral blood was drawn for TCR sequencing at baseline, cycle 4 day 1, and cycle 7 day 1. The samples were drawn from a first-in-human, open-label, multicenter phase I dose-escalation trial of ivuxolimab. Adults with locally advanced or metastatic melanoma, renal cell, hepatocellular, or head and neck squamous cell carcinoma were enrolled in the trial. Before TCR sequencing, CD4+ and CD8+ T cells were separately sorted from peripheral blood. A note on this clone: Its binding antigen is unknown. Base qualities are not at hand, and no much larger clone is one base apart.

Genomic DNA was isolated from the sorted cells so that the TCRbeta CDR3 region could be sequenced. The immunoSEQ Assay was used for sequencing of TCRbeta CDR3 regions. TCRdb provides this immuneACCESS table in a form limited to in-frame rearrangements. Some clones are lacking; in checked studies, under half of them reflect an unresolved V gene, and why the rest are absent is not known. Across this sample there are around 98,000 clones, with 70% to 90% seen only once. The top ten hold 0.4% to 0.65% of the sample. The receptor comes from an adult with an advanced solid tumor such as melanoma, head and neck, liver or kidney cancer. In this chain, TRBV10-3 is recombined with TRBJ2-5; tentative D gene TRBD1, with 6 bases matching. Here the sequenced sample was CD4+ or CD8+ T cells sorted from blood, taken in a trial of the OX40 agonist ivuxolimab. The CDR3 protein is CAISESDRQETQYF. The bases are TGTGCCATCAGTGAGTCGGACAGACAAGAGACCCAGTACTTC.